The present entry profiles one TCR beta chain with its context. What it recognizes is unknown. The CDR3 runs 13 residues. Germline loops: CDR1 GTSNPN, CDR2 SVGIG (reference sequence). V lost 5 bases, J lost 2 bases, and 13 bases lay in between. This sample is drawn from a study of cytomegalovirus exposure and HLA in healthy donors. PCR used 60 Vbeta primers and 13 Jbeta primers. TCRdb's copy holds only in-frame clones and misses some; the assay was immunoSEQ multiplex PCR. This sample's table reports approximately 100,000 clones. There were likely unrecorded immune exposures, though donors were nominally healthy when sampled. The study's findings and limits: Other equally common chains were less clonally expanded than HLA-associated TCR beta chains, a later analysis showed.

The chain carries TRBV30 and TRBJ2-7, with D tentatively TRBD2 (6 bases). This sequence originates from a man in his forties or fifties in good health and CMV-seropositive. What was sequenced was PBMCs. This CDR3 reads CAWAGTSTYEQYF. The CDR3 DNA reads as TGTGCCTGGGCCGGGACTTCAACCTACGAGCAGTACTTC.